The clone carrying this T cell receptor (beta chain) was observed many times. Its specificity is not known. The entry originates in a study of CD8 T cells in ankylosing spondylitis. Study-wide points: Blood of patients with ankylosing spondylitis appeared to be characterized by a TCR beta motif of several highly homologous variants.

MiXCR was run by TCRdb on the 5' RACE reads, yielding one entry per CDR3 protein. Here the sample spans about 250,000 distinct CDR3 sequences, roughly 25% being singletons. The CDR3 has 17 amino acids. From germline, CDR1 is MNHEY and CDR2 SVGAGI. The V gene lost 0 bases and the J gene lost 7 bases, with 20 bases spanning the gap. The TCR was taken from a male donor with ankylosing spondylitis or in good health (not recorded which). V and J are TRBV6-5 and TRBJ2-3; possible D gene TRBD2, 5 bases. What was sequenced was blood, either unsorted or a sorted T cell fraction (not recorded which). This CDR3 reads CASSYSMLAPSLNTQYF. CDR3 bases: TGTGCCAGCAGTTACTCGATGCTAGCCCCGAGCTTGAATACGCAGTATTTT.